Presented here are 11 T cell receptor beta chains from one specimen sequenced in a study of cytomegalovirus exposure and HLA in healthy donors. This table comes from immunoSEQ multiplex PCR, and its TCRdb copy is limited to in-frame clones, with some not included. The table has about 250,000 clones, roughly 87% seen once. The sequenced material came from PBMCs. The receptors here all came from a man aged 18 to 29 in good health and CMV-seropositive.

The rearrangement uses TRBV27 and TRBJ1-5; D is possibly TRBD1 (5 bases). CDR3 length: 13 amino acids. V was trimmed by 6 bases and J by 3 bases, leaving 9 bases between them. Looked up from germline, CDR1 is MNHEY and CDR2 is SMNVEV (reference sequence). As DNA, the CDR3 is TGTGCCAGCAGACAGGTTTTCAATCAGCCCCAGCATTTT. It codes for CASRQVFNQPQHF.

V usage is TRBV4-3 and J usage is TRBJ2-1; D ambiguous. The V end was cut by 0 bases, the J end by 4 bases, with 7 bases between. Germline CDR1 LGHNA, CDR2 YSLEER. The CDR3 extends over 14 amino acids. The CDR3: CASSQDSSYNEQFF. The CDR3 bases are TGCGCCAGCAGCCAAGATTCTAGTTACAATGAGCAGTTCTTC.

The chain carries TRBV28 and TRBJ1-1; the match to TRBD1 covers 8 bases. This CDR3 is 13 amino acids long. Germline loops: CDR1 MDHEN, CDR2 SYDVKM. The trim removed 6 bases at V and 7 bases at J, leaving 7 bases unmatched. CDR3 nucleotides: TGTGCCAGCAGCCCCGGACAGGGTTTTGAAGCTTTCTTT. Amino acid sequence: CASSPGQGFEAFF.

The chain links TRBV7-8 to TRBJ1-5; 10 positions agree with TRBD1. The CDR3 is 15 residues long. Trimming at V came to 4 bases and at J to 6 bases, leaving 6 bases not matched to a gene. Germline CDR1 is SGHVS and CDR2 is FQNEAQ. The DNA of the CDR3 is TGTGCCAGCAGCTCCCAGACAGGGGGCCTTCAGCCCCAGCATTTT. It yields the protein CASSSQTGGLQPQHF. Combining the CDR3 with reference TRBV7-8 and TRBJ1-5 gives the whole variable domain GAGVSQSPRYKVAKRGQDVALRCDPISGHVSLFWYQQALGQGPEFLTYFQNEAQLDKSGLPSDRFFAERPEGSVSTLKIQRTQQEDSAVYLCASSSQTGGLQPQHFGDGTRLSIL.

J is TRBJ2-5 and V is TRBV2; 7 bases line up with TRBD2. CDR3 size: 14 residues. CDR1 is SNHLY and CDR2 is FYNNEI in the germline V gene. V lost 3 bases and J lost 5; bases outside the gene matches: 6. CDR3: CASSDPREWETQYF. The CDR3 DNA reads TGTGCCAGCAGTGACCCGCGGGAGTGGGAGACCCAGTACTTC.

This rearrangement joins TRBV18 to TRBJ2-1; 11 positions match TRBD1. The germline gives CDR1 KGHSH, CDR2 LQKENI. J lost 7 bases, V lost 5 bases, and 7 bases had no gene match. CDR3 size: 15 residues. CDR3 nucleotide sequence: TGTGCCAGCTCAGCGACCGGGACAGGGGGTAATGAGCAGTTCTTC. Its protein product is CASSATGTGGNEQFF.

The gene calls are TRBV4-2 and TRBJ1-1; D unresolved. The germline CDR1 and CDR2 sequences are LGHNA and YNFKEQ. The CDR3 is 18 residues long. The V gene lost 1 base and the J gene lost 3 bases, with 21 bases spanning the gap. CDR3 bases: TGTGCCAGCAGCCAAGTCGTCGGTGAGGCTACGGGTGACACTGAAGCTTTCTTT. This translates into CASSQVVGEATGDTEAFF.

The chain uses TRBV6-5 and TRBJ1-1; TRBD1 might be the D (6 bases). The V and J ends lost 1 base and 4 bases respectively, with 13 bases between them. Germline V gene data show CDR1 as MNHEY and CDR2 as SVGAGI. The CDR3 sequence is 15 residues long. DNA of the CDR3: TGTGCCAGCAGTTACTTCCCGGGGGGCGGCACTGAAGCTTTCTTT. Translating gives CASSYFPGGGTEAFF.

The CDR3 coding sequence is TGTGCCAGCAGCCGGGACAGATCCAACTATGGCTACACCTTC. Its translation is CASSRDRSNYGYTF. The gene calls are TRBV5-6 and TRBJ1-2; 7 bases map to TRBD1. Germline CDR1 is SGHDT and CDR2 is YYEEEE. Losses at the gene ends were 4 bases for V and 2 bases for J; bases not matched to a gene: 5. The CDR3 sequence is 14 residues long.

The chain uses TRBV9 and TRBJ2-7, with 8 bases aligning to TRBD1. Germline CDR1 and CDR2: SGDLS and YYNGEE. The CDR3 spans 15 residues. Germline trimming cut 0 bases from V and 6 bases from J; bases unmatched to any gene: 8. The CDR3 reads CASSVGGQGAREQYF. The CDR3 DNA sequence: TGTGCCAGCAGCGTAGGTGGGCAGGGGGCTCGCGAGCAGTACTTC. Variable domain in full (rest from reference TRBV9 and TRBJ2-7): DSGVTQTPKHLITATGQRVTLRCSPRSGDLSVYWYQQSLDQGLQFLIQYYNGEERAKGNILERFSAQQFPDLHSELNLSSLELGDSALYFCASSVGGQGAREQYFGPGTRLTVT.

CDR3 in amino acids: CASSSELGNEQFF. For the CDR3, the DNA is TGTGCCAGCAGTTCGGAACTAGGGAATGAGCAGTTCTTC. This sequence joins TRBV25-1 and TRBJ2-1; tentatively, D is TRBD2 (5 bases). Germline V gives CDR1 MGHDK, CDR2 SYGVNS. The CDR3 spans 13 residues. Trimming took off 5 bases at V and 7 bases at J, with 12 bases between the two ends.